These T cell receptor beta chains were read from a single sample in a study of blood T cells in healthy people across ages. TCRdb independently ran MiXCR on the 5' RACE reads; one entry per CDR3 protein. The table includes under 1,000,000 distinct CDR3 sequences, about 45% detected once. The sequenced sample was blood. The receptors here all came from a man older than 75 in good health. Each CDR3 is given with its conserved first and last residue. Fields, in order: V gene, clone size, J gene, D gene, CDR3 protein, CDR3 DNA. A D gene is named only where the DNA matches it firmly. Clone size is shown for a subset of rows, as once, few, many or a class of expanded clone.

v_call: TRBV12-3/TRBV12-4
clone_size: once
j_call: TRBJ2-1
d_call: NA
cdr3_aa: CASSYLASEQFF
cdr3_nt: TGTGCCAGCAGTTACCTAGCAAGCGAGCAGTTCTTC

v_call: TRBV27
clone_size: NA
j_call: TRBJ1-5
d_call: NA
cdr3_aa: CASGRRRDQPQHF
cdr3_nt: TGTGCCAGCGGAAGGCGGAGGGATCAGCCCCAGCATTTT

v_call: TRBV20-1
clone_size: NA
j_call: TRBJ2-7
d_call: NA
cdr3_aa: CSAPSGHEQYF
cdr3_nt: TGCAGTGCCCCATCGGGCCACGAGCAGTACTTC

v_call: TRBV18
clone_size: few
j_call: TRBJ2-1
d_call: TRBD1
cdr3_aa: CASSSRDRGYNEQFF
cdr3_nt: TGTGCCAGCTCATCCCGGGACAGGGGATACAATGAGCAGTTCTTC

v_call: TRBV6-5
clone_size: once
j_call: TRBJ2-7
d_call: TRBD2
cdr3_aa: CATRMGGGSTYEQYF
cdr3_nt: TGTGCAACCCGGATGGGCGGGGGGTCGACCTACGAGCAGTACTTC

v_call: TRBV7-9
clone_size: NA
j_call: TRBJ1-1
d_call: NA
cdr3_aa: CASSSTVATEAFF
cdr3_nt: TGTGCCAGCAGCTCGACAGTGGCCACTGAAGCTTTCTTT

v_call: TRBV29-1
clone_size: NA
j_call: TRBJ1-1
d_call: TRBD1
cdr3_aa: CSVSRDRVLNTEAFF
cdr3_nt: TGCAGCGTATCCCGGGACAGGGTATTGAACACTGAAGCTTTCTTT

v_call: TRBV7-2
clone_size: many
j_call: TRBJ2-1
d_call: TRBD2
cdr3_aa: CASSSGLAGSNEQFF
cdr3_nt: TGTGCCAGCAGCTCGGGACTAGCGGGATCGAATGAGCAGTTCTTC

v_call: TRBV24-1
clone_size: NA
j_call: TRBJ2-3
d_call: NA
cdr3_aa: CATSGVFGAESGDTQYF
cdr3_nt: TGTGCCACCAGTGGGGTTTTCGGAGCGGAGTCGGGGGATACACAGTATTTT

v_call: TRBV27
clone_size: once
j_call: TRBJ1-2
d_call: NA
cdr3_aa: CASSGGTNYGYTF
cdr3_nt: TGTGCCAGCTCTGGGGGAACTAACTATGGCTACACCTTC

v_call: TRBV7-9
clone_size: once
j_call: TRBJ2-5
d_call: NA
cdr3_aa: CASSSQLTPASQYF
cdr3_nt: TGTGCCAGCAGCAGCCAACTCACGCCTGCGTCGCAGTACTTC

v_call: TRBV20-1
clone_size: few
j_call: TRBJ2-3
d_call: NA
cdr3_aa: CSAFLDSPSTDTQYF
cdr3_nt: TGCAGTGCTTTCCTGGACAGCCCTAGCACAGATACGCAGTATTTT

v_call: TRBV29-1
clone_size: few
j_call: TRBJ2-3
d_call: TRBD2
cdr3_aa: CSVERGDGGDTQYF
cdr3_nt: TGCAGCGTTGAGCGGGGGGATGGGGGTGATACGCAGTATTTT

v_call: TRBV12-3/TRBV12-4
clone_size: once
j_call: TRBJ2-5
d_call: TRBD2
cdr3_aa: CASRLAGGPGVNEQYF
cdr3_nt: TGTGCCAGCAGACTAGCGGGAGGGCCGGGGGTCAATGAGCAGTACTTC

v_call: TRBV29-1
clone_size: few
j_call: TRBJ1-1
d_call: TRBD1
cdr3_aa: CSATGQGAGTEAFF
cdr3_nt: TGCAGCGCCACCGGGCAGGGGGCCGGCACTGAAGCTTTCTTT

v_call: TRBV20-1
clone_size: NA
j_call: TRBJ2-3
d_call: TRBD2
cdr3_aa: CSASPSGTNTDTRYF
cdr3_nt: TGCAGTGCTAGCCCTAGCGGCACAAACACAGATACGCGGTATTTT

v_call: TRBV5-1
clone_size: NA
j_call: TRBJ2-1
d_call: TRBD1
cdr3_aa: CASSLDRGDQETQFF
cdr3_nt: TGCGCCAGCAGCTTGGACAGGGGCGATCAAGAGACCCAGTTCTTC

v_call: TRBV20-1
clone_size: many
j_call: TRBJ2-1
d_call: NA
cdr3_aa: CSASPDQGSSYNEQFF
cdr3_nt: TGCAGTGCTAGCCCCGATCAGGGAAGCTCCTACAATGAGCAGTTCTTC

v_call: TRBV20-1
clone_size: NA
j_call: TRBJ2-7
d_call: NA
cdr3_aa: CSASRQVGWAEQYF
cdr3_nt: TGCAGTGCTTCCCGCCAAGTTGGTTGGGCCGAGCAGTACTTC

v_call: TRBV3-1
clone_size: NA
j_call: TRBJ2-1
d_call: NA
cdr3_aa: CASSQDSEQFF
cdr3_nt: TGTGCCAGCAGCCAAGACTCTGAGCAGTTCTTC

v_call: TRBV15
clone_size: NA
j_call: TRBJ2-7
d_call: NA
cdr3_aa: CATSQGYYEQYF
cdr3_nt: TGTGCCACCAGCCAGGGGTACTACGAGCAGTACTTC

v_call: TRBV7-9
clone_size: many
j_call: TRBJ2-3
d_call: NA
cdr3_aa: CASSFGASPSTDTQYF
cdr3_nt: TGTGCCAGCAGCTTCGGGGCCAGTCCTAGCACAGATACGCAGTATTTT

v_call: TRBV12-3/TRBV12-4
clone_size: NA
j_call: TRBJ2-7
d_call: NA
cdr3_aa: CASSVKGPYEQYF
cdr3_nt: TGTGCCAGCAGTGTCAAGGGGCCCTACGAGCAGTACTTC

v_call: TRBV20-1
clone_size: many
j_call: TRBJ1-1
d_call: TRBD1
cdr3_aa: CSARDLDRGHEAFF
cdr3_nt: TGCAGTGCTAGAGATCTGGACAGGGGGCATGAAGCTTTCTTT

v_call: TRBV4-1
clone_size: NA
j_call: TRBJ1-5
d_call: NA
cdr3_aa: CASSQDSGDLNQPQHF
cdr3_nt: TGCGCCAGCAGCCAGGATTCCGGGGACCTAAATCAGCCCCAGCATTTT

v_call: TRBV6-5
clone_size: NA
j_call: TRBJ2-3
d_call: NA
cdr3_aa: CASRSSLLTDTQYF
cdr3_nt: TGTGCCAGCAGATCCTCGCTCCTCACAGATACGCAGTATTTT

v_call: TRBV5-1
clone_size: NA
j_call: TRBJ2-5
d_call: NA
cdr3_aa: CASSFGGSAPTQYF
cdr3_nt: TGCGCCAGCAGCTTTGGAGGTAGCGCGCCGACCCAGTACTTC

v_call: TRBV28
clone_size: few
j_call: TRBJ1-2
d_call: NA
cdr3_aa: CASSTTVFTGYTF
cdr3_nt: TGTGCCAGCAGTACGACAGTTTTCACAGGCTACACCTTC